This passage covers 10 T cell receptor beta chains from one sample sequenced in a study of blood T cell repertoires in COVID-19. Sequencing used immunoSEQ multiplex PCR; TCRdb keeps in-frame clones, though not all of them. The sample holds around 480,000 clones, approximately 90% seen once. Sequencing used peripheral blood. The receptor set was obtained from a woman aged 45 to 65 with COVID-19, enrolled during active disease.

The chain carries TRBV2 and TRBJ1-5; TRBD1 matches at 7 bases. The V gene's germline CDR1 is SNHLY and CDR2 FYNNEI. The CDR3 extends over 16 amino acids. The ends lost 4 bases at V and 4 bases at J; junction bases unmatched: 10. CDR3 sequence (DNA): TGTGCCAGCAGTGGGGGTGGAGGGGGCCTAAATCAGCCCCAGCATTTT. Residues: CASSGGGGGLNQPQHF.

V usage is TRBV19 and J usage is TRBJ2-1; maybe TRBD2 (6 bases). Germline CDR1 and CDR2: LNHDA and SQIVND (reference sequence). This CDR3 contains 16 residues. The ends were cut back, 1 base at V and 6 bases at J, with 16 bases in the middle. CDR3 in DNA: TGTGCCAGTAGTATAGGTGCGGGGTACATCGGCAATGAGCAGTTCTTC. Translated, it gives CASSIGAGYIGNEQFF.

The V gene is TRBV7-3, the J gene TRBJ1-1; D gene ambiguous. This CDR3 comprises 14 residues. Trimming left V 4 bases short and J 2 bases short, with 11 bases between. The germline CDR1 and CDR2 sequences are SGHTA and FQGTGA. Written as DNA, the CDR3 is TGTGCCAGCAGCTCTACTTCGAGCAACACTGAAGCTTTCTTT. This translates into CASSSTSSNTEAFF.

The V gene is TRBV24-1, the J gene TRBJ2-1, with a possible D match to TRBD1 (5 bases). This CDR3 spans 15 amino acids. The germline V gene has CDR1 KGHDR and CDR2 SFDVKD. The V and J ends lost 3 bases and 5 bases respectively, with 13 bases between them. CDR3 nucleotides: TGTGCCACCAGTGATCCTGAGACAGATAACAATGAGCAGTTCTTC. Translating it yields CATSDPETDNNEQFF.

In this sample, this clone turned up once. The chain employs TRBV3-1 (or the pseudogene TRBV3-2) and TRBJ1-3, with TRBD1 matching 8 bases. CDR1 and CDR2 from the germline V gene are LGHDT and YNNKEL (reference sequence). With 5 bases clipped from V and 1 base from J, the junction kept 1 base outside the gene matches. The CDR3 is 14 residues long. The CDR3 coding sequence is TGTGCCAGCAGCGACAGGGGATCTGGAAACACCATATATTTT. Protein: CASSDRGSGNTIYF.

J is TRBJ2-4 and V is TRBV7-9; 9 bases fit TRBD1. The CDR3 length is 18 residues. After removal of 5 bases from V and 1 base from J, the junction contained 12 bases not matched to a gene. Per the germline V gene, CDR1 is SEHNR and CDR2 is FQNEAQ (reference sequence). The CDR3 coding sequence is TGTGCCAGCAGCCCCGGACAGGGGAACACCGGGGCCAAAAACATTCAGTACTTC. This sequence encodes CASSPGQGNTGAKNIQYF.

The genes are TRBV4-2 and TRBJ2-7, with no clear D. Between the trimmed V and J ends, which lost 0 bases and 2 bases, there was a span of 8 bases. Per germline, CDR1 LGHNA and CDR2 YNFKEQ. The CDR3 spans 14 residues. For the CDR3, the DNA is TGTGCCAGCAGCCAAGAAAGAGGCCCCTACGAGCAGTACTTC. Amino acid sequence: CASSQERGPYEQYF.

The chain uses TRBV6-5 and TRBJ2-7; 9 nucleotides agree with TRBD1. Germline V gene data show CDR1 as MNHEY and CDR2 as SVGAGI. The CDR3 sequence is 15 residues long. The V gene end was trimmed by 5 bases and the J gene end by 5 bases; junction bases not matched to a gene: 10. The chain's CDR3 is CASSNLGQGVDEQYF. The CDR3 bases are TGTGCCAGCAGTAACCTGGGACAGGGCGTCGACGAGCAGTACTTC.

The V gene is TRBV30, the J gene TRBJ1-2; 7 bases map to TRBD1. In germline, CDR1 is GTSNPN, CDR2 SVGIG (reference sequence). J lost 4 bases, V lost 5 bases, and 19 bases had no gene match. This CDR3 has 17 amino acids. The CDR3 DNA reads TGTGCCTGGTTGAACCGGACAGGATTCCTTACCGCCTATGGCTACACCTTC. Protein product: CAWLNRTGFLTAYGYTF.

The chain combines TRBV15 with TRBJ2-7, with 14 bases identical to TRBD2. Germline V gives CDR1 LNHNV, CDR2 YYDKDF (reference sequence). The CDR3 length is 16 residues. V shed 5 bases, J shed 2 bases, and the junction held 5 bases outside the gene matches. This CDR3 is CATSAGLAGVAYEQYF. The CDR3 coding sequence is TGTGCCACCAGCGCGGGACTAGCGGGGGTGGCCTACGAGCAGTACTTC.